The clone carrying this TCR beta chain was seen a few times. Gene names are mouse gene names. The read ends 1 residue early relative to the CDR3; the germline J gene fills the gap. These data come from a study of tissue T cells after allogeneic stem cell transplantation. Some clones are missing from TCRdb's copy, which holds only in-frame ones; the method was immunoSEQ multiplex PCR. Here the sample spans about 8,700 clones, 35% to 50% being singletons. Time point denoted: mouse harvest day 7 after allogeneic transplant. Mouse grafts combined 10^7 T-cell-depleted bone marrow cells with 10^6 splenic CD5+ T cells. V was cut by 1 base and J by 1 base, with 4 bases left in between. In germline, CDR1 is NSQYPW, CDR2 LRSPGD (reference sequence). This CDR3 is built from 13 residues.

The specimen was skin. The chain couples TRBV1 to TRBJ1-1; D is unresolved. This clonotype was obtained from a female BALB/c mouse given C57BL/6 T cells with graft-versus-host disease after an allogeneic hematopoietic cell transplant. The CDR3 here is CTCSAGGNTEVFF. CDR3 DNA, as far as it was read: TGCACCTGCAGTGCAGGGGGAAACACAGAAGTCTTC.